What follows are 6 T cell receptor beta chains derived from one specimen sequenced in a study of radiotherapy plus CTLA-4 blockade in lung cancer listed by TCRdb under 2018. Receptor libraries were prepared by the immunoSEQ multiplex PCR assay. TCRdb carries this immuneACCESS record with in-frame sequences only. Its versions omit some clonotypes, under half of them owing to an unresolved V gene in the studies checked, with the rest unexplained. The sample yields about 62,000 clones; less than 85% were counted once. 2.5% to 3% of the sample comes from the top ten. The sample in question was peripheral blood, obtained from a patient treated with radiotherapy plus ipilimumab. These receptors all stem from a human donor with non-small cell lung cancer who had a complete response to radiotherapy plus ipilimumab.

J is TRBJ1-2 and V is TRBV30; D gene ambiguous. V gave up 0 bases and J gave up 4 bases, with 12 bases separating them. Germline values: CDR1 GTSNPN, CDR2 SVGIG (reference sequence). CDR3 length: 14 residues. The CDR3 DNA reads TGTGCCTGGAGTGTACAGCTCAACCCCTATGGCTACACCTTC. It codes for CAWSVQLNPYGYTF.

The chain uses TRBV27 and TRBJ1-3, with D hard to call. V gave up 5 bases and J gave up 4 bases, with 9 bases separating them. This CDR3 is 13 amino acids long. The germline gives CDR1 MNHEY, CDR2 SMNVEV (reference sequence). CDR3 protein: CASSRTQGNTIYF. CDR3 bases: TGTGCCAGCAGTAGGACTCAGGGAAACACCATATATTTT.

The rearrangement uses TRBV5-8 and TRBJ2-1, with 11 nucleotides matching TRBD1. The CDR3 runs 16 residues. Trimming cost V 4 bases and J 9 bases; bases outside gene matches: 12. Germline V gene sequence: CDR1 SGHTS, CDR2 YDEGEE. CDR3 sequence (DNA): TGTGCCAGCAGCCGGTGGGAAGGACAGGGGGCAGTTGAGCAGTTCTTC. Amino acid sequence: CASSRWEGQGAVEQFF.

This chain links TRBV7-9 with TRBJ2-1, with D perhaps matching TRBD1 (5 bases). CDR1 SEHNR and CDR2 FQNEAQ come from the germline V gene (reference sequence). The CDR3 runs to 17 residues. Trimming removed 4 bases from V and 4 bases from J, with 20 bases in between. CDR3 loop: CASSSRRLLGPYNEQFF. In DNA form, the CDR3 reads TGTGCCAGCAGCTCACGCCGCCTCCTGGGGCCTTACAATGAGCAGTTCTTC.

This chain joins TRBV6-6 and TRBJ2-5; maybe TRBD1 (5 bases). CDR1 is MNHNY and CDR2 is SVGAGI in the germline V gene (reference sequence). This CDR3 comprises 13 residues. Deletions cut 2 bases from V and 2 bases from J, with 6 bases between. The CDR3 here is CASSYRGQETQYF. The CDR3 region has the DNA TGTGCCAGCAGTTACAGGGGACAAGAGACCCAGTACTTC.

The chain uses TRBV15 and TRBJ1-2; perhaps TRBD1 as D (5 bases). The CDR3 extends over 14 amino acids. V was cut by 3 bases and J by 5 bases, with 13 bases left in between. Germline lookup yields CDR1 LNHNV and CDR2 YYDKDF (reference sequence). CDR3 coding DNA: TGTGCCACCAGCAGGCCGGGACTGCGGTATGGCTACACCTTC. Translation gives CATSRPGLRYGYTF. Together with reference TRBV15 and TRBJ1-2, the CDR3 gives the full variable domain: DAMVIQNPRYQVTQFGKPVTLSCSQTLNHNVMYWYQQKSSQAPKLLFHYYDKDFNNEADTPDNFQSRRPNTSFCFLDIRSPGLGDTAMYLCATSRPGLRYGYTFGSGTRLTVV.